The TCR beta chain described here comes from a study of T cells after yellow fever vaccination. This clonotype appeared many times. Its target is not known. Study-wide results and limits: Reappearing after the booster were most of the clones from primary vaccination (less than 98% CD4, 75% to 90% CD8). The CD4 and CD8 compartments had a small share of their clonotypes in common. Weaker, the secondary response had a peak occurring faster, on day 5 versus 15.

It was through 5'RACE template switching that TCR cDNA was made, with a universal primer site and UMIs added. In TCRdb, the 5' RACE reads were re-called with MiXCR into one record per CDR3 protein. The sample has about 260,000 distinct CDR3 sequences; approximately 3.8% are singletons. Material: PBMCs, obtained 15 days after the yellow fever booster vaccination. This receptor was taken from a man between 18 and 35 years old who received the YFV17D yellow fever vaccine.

The CDR3 here is CASSLVSREGHYEQYV. The CDR3 coding sequence is TGTGCCAGCAGCTTAGTTTCCAGGGAGGGACACTACGAGCAGTACGTC. The chain has TRBV7-9 and TRBJ2-7, with D tentatively TRBD2 (7 bases). This CDR3 has 16 residues. Trimming took 1 base from V and 3 from J, leaving 16 bases between them. Germline values: CDR1 SEHNR, CDR2 FQNEAQ (reference sequence).